The rows below give T cell receptor beta chains drawn from one sample of a study of regulatory T cells in long-lasting Graves disease. One entry per CDR3 protein, called by TCRdb with MiXCR from the multiplex PCR reads. The data contain more than 650,000 distinct CDR3 sequences, approximately 29% of them singletons. This sample comprised peripheral blood mononuclear cells (PBMCs), obtained when the disease was refractory, from a patient treated with antithyroid drugs. Receptors were obtained from a female donor with Graves disease. Each CDR3 is given with its conserved first and last residue. The order of the fields is J gene, clone size, D gene, V gene, CDR3 protein, CDR3 DNA. A D gene is named only where the DNA matches it firmly. Clone size appears in some rows only: once, few, many, or a class for an expanded clone.

j_call: TRBJ1-2; clone_size: -; d_call: -; v_call: TRBV7-9; cdr3_aa: CASSLDGGLDYGYTF; cdr3_nt: TGTGCCAGCAGCTTAGATGGGGGTCTCGACTATGGCTACACCTTC
j_call: TRBJ1-2; clone_size: few; d_call: -; v_call: TRBV20-1; cdr3_aa: CSASSSYYGYTF; cdr3_nt: TGCAGTGCTAGCTCGAGTTACTATGGCTACACCTTC
j_call: TRBJ1-4; clone_size: -; d_call: -; v_call: TRBV20-1; cdr3_aa: CSAGTDSATNEKLFF; cdr3_nt: TGCAGTGCCGGAACCGACAGTGCAACTAATGAAAAACTGTTTTTT
j_call: TRBJ2-5; clone_size: few; d_call: -; v_call: TRBV7-9; cdr3_aa: CASSLAVAENQETQYF; cdr3_nt: TGTGCCAGCAGCTTAGCCGTAGCGGAGAACCAAGAGACCCAGTACTTC
j_call: TRBJ1-2; clone_size: few; d_call: -; v_call: TRBV28; cdr3_aa: CASSQAGPARNYGYTF; cdr3_nt: TGTGCCAGCAGCCAGGCCGGCCCAGCCCGAAACTATGGCTACACCTTC
j_call: TRBJ1-1; clone_size: few; d_call: -; v_call: TRBV7-6; cdr3_aa: CASSAGGAVTEAFF; cdr3_nt: TGTGCCAGCAGTGCCGGAGGCGCGGTCACTGAAGCTTTCTTT
j_call: TRBJ2-5; clone_size: many; d_call: TRBD2; v_call: TRBV20-1; cdr3_aa: CSAGESSGSQETQYF; cdr3_nt: TGCAGTGCTGGGGAGTCTAGCGGGAGCCAAGAGACCCAGTACTTC
j_call: TRBJ2-2; clone_size: -; d_call: -; v_call: TRBV7-3; cdr3_aa: CASSPGTITKTGELFF; cdr3_nt: TGTGCCAGCAGTCCCGGGACAATAACAAAAACCGGGGAGCTGTTTTTT
j_call: TRBJ1-4; clone_size: few; d_call: -; v_call: TRBV6-5; cdr3_aa: CASSYRDEKLFF; cdr3_nt: TGTGCCAGCAGTTACAGGGATGAAAAACTGTTTTTT
j_call: TRBJ2-7; clone_size: -; d_call: TRBD2; v_call: TRBV20-1; cdr3_aa: CSAPTSGSYEQYF; cdr3_nt: TGCAGTGCCCCGACTAGCGGGAGCTACGAGCAGTACTTC
j_call: TRBJ1-2; clone_size: -; d_call: -; v_call: TRBV20-1; cdr3_aa: CSGNEGEIGYTF; cdr3_nt: TGCAGTGGAAACGAGGGGGAGATCGGCTACACCTTC
j_call: TRBJ1-1; clone_size: few; d_call: -; v_call: TRBV5-1; cdr3_aa: CASSFRPGNTDTEAFF; cdr3_nt: TGCGCCAGCAGCTTTAGGCCAGGGAATACGGACACTGAAGCTTTCTTT
j_call: TRBJ1-5; clone_size: many; d_call: -; v_call: TRBV28; cdr3_aa: CASSFSNQPQHF; cdr3_nt: TGTGCCAGCAGTTTCTCCAATCAGCCCCAGCATTTT
j_call: TRBJ1-5; clone_size: few; d_call: -; v_call: TRBV5-1; cdr3_aa: CASSRDGIEPQHF; cdr3_nt: TGCGCCAGCAGCCGGGACGGTATAGAGCCCCAGCATTTT
j_call: TRBJ1-4; clone_size: many; d_call: -; v_call: TRBV28; cdr3_aa: CASSITRAEEKLFF; cdr3_nt: TGTGCCAGCTCCATAACCAGGGCTGAGGAAAAACTGTTTTTT
j_call: TRBJ1-5; clone_size: few; d_call: -; v_call: TRBV3-1; cdr3_aa: CASSRRGQQPQHF; cdr3_nt: TGTGCCAGCAGCCGACGAGGTCAGCAGCCCCAGCATTTT
j_call: TRBJ2-7; clone_size: few; d_call: -; v_call: TRBV6-2/TRBV6-3; cdr3_aa: CASSEKGWGYEQYF; cdr3_nt: TGTGCCAGCAGTGAAAAGGGATGGGGCTACGAGCAGTACTTC
j_call: TRBJ1-5; clone_size: -; d_call: -; v_call: TRBV10-3; cdr3_aa: CAISEPRGGAGNQPQHF; cdr3_nt: TGTGCCATCAGTGAGCCGAGGGGGGGGGCCGGCAATCAGCCCCAGCATTTT
j_call: TRBJ2-6; clone_size: -; d_call: TRBD1; v_call: TRBV5-1; cdr3_aa: CASSNDRVFAGANVLTF; cdr3_nt: TGCGCCAGCAGCAATGACAGGGTGTTTGCTGGGGCCAACGTCCTGACTTTC
j_call: TRBJ2-7; clone_size: -; d_call: TRBD2; v_call: TRBV10-1; cdr3_aa: CASSPLGRAHEQYF; cdr3_nt: TGCGCCAGCAGCCCACTCGGGAGGGCCCACGAGCAGTACTTC
j_call: TRBJ2-7; clone_size: once; d_call: -; v_call: TRBV7-6; cdr3_aa: CASSLARRDEQYF; cdr3_nt: TGTGCCAGCAGCTTAGCGCGCAGAGACGAGCAGTACTTC
j_call: TRBJ2-6; clone_size: -; d_call: -; v_call: TRBV25-1; cdr3_aa: CASRGGIANVLTF; cdr3_nt: TGTGCCAGCAGAGGGGGGATAGCCAACGTCCTGACTTTC
j_call: TRBJ1-4; clone_size: few; d_call: -; v_call: TRBV29-1; cdr3_aa: CSVGRREELFF; cdr3_nt: TGCAGCGTTGGGAGAAGGGAGGAACTGTTTTTT
j_call: TRBJ1-5; clone_size: many; d_call: -; v_call: TRBV28; cdr3_aa: CASSPVYSNQPQHF; cdr3_nt: TGTGCCAGCAGTCCTGTTTATAGCAATCAGCCCCAGCATTTT
j_call: TRBJ2-7; clone_size: few; d_call: TRBD2; v_call: TRBV7-9; cdr3_aa: CASSPRTAGGIHEQYF; cdr3_nt: TGTGCCAGCAGCCCCCGGACTGCGGGAGGGATCCACGAGCAGTACTTC
j_call: TRBJ1-6; clone_size: -; d_call: -; v_call: TRBV24-1; cdr3_aa: CATSDLSQDKGSYNSPLHF; cdr3_nt: TGTGCCACCAGTGATTTGAGCCAGGACAAAGGCTCCTATAATTCACCCCTCCACTTT
j_call: TRBJ1-2; clone_size: many; d_call: TRBD1; v_call: TRBV2; cdr3_aa: CASSPERTGEEGYTF; cdr3_nt: TGTGCCAGCAGTCCAGAGAGGACAGGGGAGGAGGGCTACACCTTC